A single sample is the source of the 30 T cell receptor beta chains below, sequenced in a study of cytomegalovirus exposure and HLA in healthy donors. Both 60 Vbeta primers and 13 Jbeta primers went into the PCR. Produced via immunoSEQ multiplex PCR; TCRdb's table is partial and in-frame only. The repertoire holds 95,000 to 150,000 clones, with about 16% as singletons. The material sequenced was PBMCs. These receptors were taken from a woman in her late teens or twenties in good health and CMV-seronegative.

The rearrangement uses TRBV27 and TRBJ2-6; 7 bases match TRBD1. Germline V gives CDR1 MNHEY, CDR2 SMNVEV (reference sequence). The CDR3 spans 16 residues. The V gene end was trimmed by 4 bases and the J gene end by 0 bases; junction bases not matched to a gene: 3. The CDR3 DNA sequence: TGTGCCAGCAGTTCGCCAGGGGGCTCTGGGGCCAACGTCCTGACTTTC. As protein: CASSSPGGSGANVLTF.

The J gene is TRBJ1-6, the V gene TRBV4-3; D is perhaps TRBD1 (5 bases). The V gene's germline CDR1 is LGHNA and CDR2 YSLEER. Trimming took off 2 bases at V and 4 bases at J, with 12 bases between the two ends. The CDR3 runs to 16 residues. CDR3 region: CASSQRGGIYNSPLHF. The CDR3 DNA is TGCGCCAGCAGCCAACGCGGGGGAATTTATAATTCACCCCTCCACTTT.

J is TRBJ2-5 and V is TRBV7-9, with 7 nucleotides matching TRBD2. The CDR3 is 15 amino acids. The germline CDR1 and CDR2 sequences are SEHNR and FQNEAQ (reference sequence). J was trimmed by 5 bases and V by 3 bases; bases with no gene match: 9. The CDR3 DNA follows: TGTGCCAGCAGCTTCCGGGGAGGGGCGCGCGAGACCCAGTACTTC. Protein sequence: CASSFRGGARETQYF.

The chain has TRBV7-2 and TRBJ1-2, with TRBD1 identical over 9 bases. The CDR3 extends over 15 amino acids. Trimming at V came to 7 bases and at J to 2 bases, leaving 8 bases not matched to a gene. Germline CDR1 reads SGHTA; CDR2 reads FQGNSA. CDR3 in amino acids: CASTQTGGPNYGYTF. The CDR3 DNA follows: TGTGCCAGCACCCAGACAGGGGGACCCAACTATGGCTACACCTTC.

The CDR3, as DNA: TGTGCCAGCAGCCCGCTAAACGCGCCATCAGATACGCAGTATTTT. The encoded protein is CASSPLNAPSDTQYF. The chain recombines TRBV14 with TRBJ2-3, with unresolved D. Between the trimmed V and J ends, which lost 4 bases and 4 bases, there was a span of 15 bases. The CDR3 has 15 amino acids. In germline, CDR1 is SGHDN, CDR2 FVKESK.

This chain joins TRBV6-5 and TRBJ1-4; D gene ambiguous. Per the germline V gene, CDR1 is MNHEY and CDR2 is SVGAGI. V lost 0 bases, J lost 0 bases, and 8 bases lay in between. This CDR3 region has 16 residues. DNA of the CDR3: TGTGCCAGCAGTTACTCACTCCTGGCAACTAATGAAAAACTGTTTTTT. Its translation is CASSYSLLATNEKLFF.

This clone has a handful of counts. V is TRBV10-3 and J is TRBJ2-1; 10 bases match TRBD2. Germline loops: CDR1 ENHRY, CDR2 SYGVKD. V lost 3 bases and J lost 5; bases outside the gene matches: 10. This CDR3 is 17 amino acids long. The CDR3 sequence: CAISELILAGDDNEQFF. As DNA, the CDR3 is TGTGCCATCAGTGAATTGATTCTAGCGGGAGATGACAATGAGCAGTTCTTC.

The sample holds a few counts of this clone. V and J are TRBV10-1 and TRBJ1-1, with 10 bases lining up with TRBD1. With 0 bases clipped from V and 3 bases from J, the junction kept 4 bases outside the gene matches. Germline V gene sequence: CDR1 WNHNN, CDR2 SYGVQD (reference sequence). This CDR3 has 16 residues. CDR3 nucleotide sequence: TGCGCCAGCAGTGAGTCGTTAGGACAGGGGGACACTGAAGCTTTCTTT. It specifies CASSESLGQGDTEAFF.

This clone was observed a handful of times. The chain recombines TRBV19 with TRBJ2-4; TRBD1 aligns across 9 bases. Germline V gene data show CDR1 as LNHDA and CDR2 as SQIVND (reference sequence). Trimming took 6 bases from V and 0 from J; bases not matched to a gene: 12. The CDR3 runs to 18 residues. The CDR3 sequence is CASSPPGQGLLAKNIQYF. CDR3 bases: TGTGCCAGTAGCCCCCCGGGACAGGGCCTTTTAGCCAAAAACATTCAGTACTTC.

This clone was counted between two and nine times. The chain joins TRBV29-1 to TRBJ1-3; D gene uncertain. V dropped 3 bases and J dropped 4 bases, with 4 bases sitting between them. The CDR3 covers 11 residues. Per germline, CDR1 SQVTM and CDR2 ANQGSEA. The CDR3 nucleotides are TGCAGCGTTGAGGCCGGAAACACCATATATTTT. Translation: CSVEAGNTIYF. Complete variable domain (other parts from reference TRBV29-1 and TRBJ1-3): SAVISQKPSRDICQRGTSLTIQCQVDSQVTMMFWYRQQPGQSLTLIATANQGSEATYESGFVIDKFPISRPNLTFSTLTVSNMSPEDSSIYLCSVEAGNTIYFGEGSWLTVV.

This clone has only a few counts. The rearrangement links TRBV6-5 to TRBJ1-5; TRBD1 aligns across 8 bases. This CDR3 is 15 amino acids long. V gave up 6 bases and J gave up 3 bases; unmatched junction bases: 7. The germline gives CDR1 MNHEY, CDR2 SVGAGI. This chain's CDR3 is CASSPTGVYNQPQHF. CDR3 in DNA: TGTGCCAGCAGCCCGACAGGGGTTTACAATCAGCCCCAGCATTTT.

This chain connects TRBV6-5 to TRBJ1-1; D uncertain. Germline values: CDR1 MNHEY, CDR2 SVGAGI. The CDR3 has 13 amino acids. V was cut by 2 bases and J by 0 bases, with 4 bases left in between. The CDR3: CASSYIVNTEAFF. For the CDR3, the DNA is TGTGCCAGCAGTTACATAGTGAACACTGAAGCTTTCTTT.

Worth noting for this clone: This sample also contains other DNA sequences that code for the same CDR3. The rearrangement uses TRBV27 and TRBJ2-7; D unclear. CDR1 and CDR2 (germline): MNHEY, SMNVEV (reference sequence). Trimming shortened V by 6 bases and J by 6 bases, and 15 bases separated the two germline ends. This CDR3 is 13 amino acids long. The CDR3 here is CASSLGRRLEQYF. In DNA form, the CDR3 reads TGTGCCAGCAGCTTGGGCCGGCGCCTCGAGCAGTACTTC.

The chain employs TRBV28 and TRBJ1-1; TRBD1 matches 7 bases. In germline, CDR1 is MDHEN, CDR2 SYDVKM. There are 15 residues in the CDR3. The ends lost 6 bases at V and 4 bases at J; junction bases unmatched: 11. DNA for the CDR3: TGTGCCAGCAGGCTCCATCTGACAGGGCCCACTGAAGCTTTCTTT. Protein product: CASRLHLTGPTEAFF.

V gene TRBV19 combines with J gene TRBJ1-4; no clear D gene. Trimming stripped 4 bases from V and 0 bases from J, with 3 bases between. The CDR3 loop spans 13 amino acids. The germline V gene encodes CDR1 LNHDA and CDR2 SQIVND (reference sequence). CDR3 DNA sequence: TGTGCCAGTAGTACTACAACTAATGAAAAACTGTTTTTT. Translated, it gives CASSTTTNEKLFF. Full variable domain (remainder filled in from reference TRBV19 and TRBJ1-4): DGGITQSPKYLFRKEGQNVTLSCEQNLNHDAMYWYRQDPGQGLRLIYYSQIVNDFQKGDIAEGYSVSREKKESFPLTVTSAQKNPTAFYLCASSTTTNEKLFFGSGTQLSVL.

The CDR3 region is CASSQDLAGGYYEQYF. The CDR3 nucleotides read TGTGCCAGCAGCCAAGATCTAGCGGGGGGGTACTACGAGCAGTACTTC. The chain carries TRBV4-2 and TRBJ2-7; 12 nucleotides line up with TRBD2. With V trimmed by 0 bases and J by 3 bases, 3 bases remained unmatched. The CDR3 consists of 16 residues. Germline assignment: CDR1 LGHNA and CDR2 YNFKEQ.

This clone was detected a few times. This chain uses TRBV4-1 with TRBJ2-7, with 8 bases identical to TRBD1. CDR1 is MGHRA and CDR2 is YSYEKL in the germline V gene. Trimming took 5 bases from V and 5 from J; bases not matched to a gene: 11. This CDR3 is 15 amino acids long. The CDR3 DNA sequence: TGCGCCAGCAGCAGTCGGACAGGGAGAGTCCACGAGCAGTACTTC. As protein: CASSSRTGRVHEQYF.

The rearrangement joins TRBV6-5 to TRBJ2-7; no clear D gene. Germline V gene lookup returns CDR1 MNHEY and CDR2 SVGAGI. This CDR3 region has 13 residues. Trimming removed 0 bases from V and 4 bases from J, with 7 bases in between. CDR3 residues: CASSYSGFYEQYF. CDR3 nucleotide sequence: TGTGCCAGCAGTTACTCGGGCTTTTACGAGCAGTACTTC.

The chain is built from TRBV6-5 and TRBJ2-5; TRBD1 might be the D (6 bases). Germline V gene data show CDR1 as MNHEY and CDR2 as SVGAGI. With 3 bases removed from V and 3 bases from J, the gap between germline ends came to 11 bases. This CDR3 has 14 amino acids. The CDR3 DNA reads as TGTGCCAGCAGTTATACAGGGTCCAAAGAGACCCAGTACTTC. This sequence encodes CASSYTGSKETQYF.

This clone has a handful of counts. The chain uses TRBV29-1 and TRBJ2-7; 7 bases match TRBD1. In germline, CDR1 is SQVTM, CDR2 ANQGSEA. V was clipped by 5 bases and J by 5 bases; unmatched bases: 6. CDR3 length equals 12 residues. The CDR3 spells CSVSDRDNEQYF. In DNA, the CDR3 is TGCAGCGTTTCTGACAGGGACAACGAGCAGTACTTC.

This clone turned up a few times. The chain links TRBV9 to TRBJ2-3; tentative D call: TRBD2 (5 bases). The germline V gene has CDR1 SGDLS and CDR2 YYNGEE. Trimming took off 0 bases at V and 2 bases at J, with 10 bases between the two ends. This CDR3 has 15 amino acids. The CDR3 loop is CASSVEPGNTDTQYF. DNA of the CDR3: TGTGCCAGCAGCGTAGAACCGGGAAACACAGATACGCAGTATTTT.

This clone was picked up a small number of times. The V and J genes are TRBV2 and TRBJ2-1; maybe TRBD2 (6 bases). Between the trimmed V and J ends, which lost 4 bases and 3 bases, there was a span of 16 bases. The CDR3 loop spans 16 amino acids. From germline, CDR1 is SNHLY and CDR2 FYNNEI. The CDR3 bases are TGTGCCAGCAGTGGCCTACTAGCTTTCCGCTACAATGAGCAGTTCTTC. It is translated as CASSGLLAFRYNEQFF.

The V gene is TRBV7-7, the J gene TRBJ1-6; D is unresolved. V gave up 3 bases and J gave up 0 bases, with 9 bases separating them. The CDR3 covers 16 residues. Germline lookup yields CDR1 SSHAT and CDR2 FNYEAQ (reference sequence). CDR3 bases: TGTGCCAGCAGCTTTGACACGCGCTCCTATAATTCACCCCTCCACTTT. Translated: CASSFDTRSYNSPLHF. The full variable domain, completed using reference TRBV7-7 and TRBJ1-6, is GAGVSQSPRYKVTKRGQDVTLRCDPISSHATLYWYQQALGQGPEFLTYFNYEAQPDKSGLPSDRFSAERPEGSISTLTIQRTEQRDSAMYRCASSFDTRSYNSPLHFGNGTRLTVT.

The table lists this clone with a few counts. The rearrangement joins TRBV25-1 to TRBJ1-6, with D tentatively TRBD1 (5 bases). CDR3 length: 16 amino acids. From germline, CDR1 is MGHDK and CDR2 SYGVNS. The ends were cut back, 5 bases at V and 3 bases at J, with 14 bases in the middle. DNA of the CDR3: TGTGCCAGCAGTCCGTCGACTGACAGCTATAATTCACCCCTCCACTTT. This sequence encodes CASSPSTDSYNSPLHF.

A note on this clone: The junction departs from the called germline gene at one end, perhaps through a read error. Other DNA sequences from this sample encode an identical CDR3 as well. The chain carries TRBV6-1 and TRBJ1-2; tentative D call: TRBD1 (6 bases). Germline CDR1 is MNHNS and CDR2 is SASEGT. This CDR3 has 15 amino acids. CDR3 bases: TGTGCCAGTAGTGAATCCAGGGGTGGCCACTATGGCTACACCTTC. Protein: CASSESRGGHYGYTF.

This clone has only a few counts. This chain links TRBV25-1 with TRBJ1-6; 8 nucleotides line up with TRBD1. In germline, CDR1 is MGHDK, CDR2 SYGVNS. V dropped 3 bases and J dropped 7; count of bases not matched to a gene: 2. The CDR3 consists of 14 residues. In nucleotides, the CDR3 is TGTGCCAGCAGTGAGGACAGGGCGAATTCACCCCTCCACTTT. It encodes CASSEDRANSPLHF. Full variable domain (rest looked up from reference TRBV25-1 and TRBJ1-6): EADIYQTPRYLVIGTGKKITLECSQTMGHDKMYWYQQDPGMELHLIHYSYGVNSTEKGDLSSESTVSRIRTEHFPLTLESARPSHTSQYLCASSEDRANSPLHFGNGTRLTVT.

The J gene is TRBJ2-7, the V gene TRBV2, with 7 bases fitting TRBD1. Germline V CDR1 and CDR2: SNHLY, FYNNEI. The CDR3 extends over 15 amino acids. V lost 7 bases, J lost 3 bases, and 12 bases stayed unmatched. The CDR3 coding sequence is TGTGCCAGCAAAGGGGACAGCAAAGGTCTCTACGAGCAGTACTTC. It translates to CASKGDSKGLYEQYF.

This clone occurred a few times. This chain connects TRBV1 to TRBJ2-5; TRBD2, the table's D call, lacks a check against the DNA. TRBV1 is a known pseudogene. This CDR3 has 19 residues. The CDR3 protein is CTSSQDKGLAGGRGETQYF. The CDR3, as DNA: TGCACCAGCAGCCAAGATAAGGGACTAGCGGGAGGGCGGGGGGAGACCCAGTACTTC.

This clone was counted between two and nine times. CDR3 in amino acids: CASSAFQGNTGELFF. The DNA for the CDR3 is TGTGCCAGCAGTGCATTCCAGGGGAACACCGGGGAGCTGTTTTTT. The chain links TRBV6-1 to TRBJ2-2, with TRBD1 as a possible D gene (5 bases). The CDR3 is 15 residues long. Per germline, CDR1 MNHNS and CDR2 SASEGT. Deletions cut 4 bases from V and 1 base from J, with 10 bases between.

The rearrangement uses TRBV7-7 and TRBJ2-1; D uncertain. The CDR3 consists of 13 residues. Germline V gene data show CDR1 as SSHAT and CDR2 as FNYEAQ (reference sequence). Trimming cost V 1 base and J 4 bases, with 5 bases left between them. The CDR3 region is CASSLDAYNEQFF. The DNA of the CDR3 is TGTGCCAGCAGCTTAGACGCGTACAATGAGCAGTTCTTC. Looking up the rest from reference TRBV7-7 and TRBJ2-1 gives the full variable domain: GAGVSQSPRYKVTKRGQDVTLRCDPISSHATLYWYQQALGQGPEFLTYFNYEAQPDKSGLPSDRFSAERPEGSISTLTIQRTEQRDSAMYRCASSLDAYNEQFFGPGTRLTVL.